The clone carrying this TCR beta chain was counted between two and nine times. The antigen is not known. This sample is drawn from a study of shared clonotypes between healthy human individuals. Across the whole study: The donor pool was made up of a couple of women and three men aged 18 to 49. Overall study results and limits: In contrast to clonotypes shared by all four donors, non-shared clonotypes had lower generation probabilities.

Positively selected for CCR7, the CD45RO-negative cells used as naive CD8 cells excluded terminally differentiated effector memory CD45RA+ cells. Only Caucasian adults living in Nashville, Tennessee served as donors. Clones were read by immunoSEQ multiplex PCR, and TCRdb kept only the in-frame ones, dropping some. This table has around 550,000 clones, roughly 96% appearing once. The source material was naive CD8+ T cells sorted from blood. This receptor was identified in a woman aged 25 to 39 in good health.

The CDR3 reads CASRDVSGYTF. The CDR3 DNA reads as TGTGCCAGCAGGGACGTCTCTGGCTACACCTTC. The gene calls are TRBV2 and TRBJ1-2, with no clear D. This CDR3 contains 11 residues. Germline CDR1 SNHLY, CDR2 FYNNEI. V was cut by 6 bases and J by 7 bases, with 9 bases left in between.